Presented here are 7 T cell receptor gamma chains from one specimen sequenced in a study of human gamma delta and Vdelta1 T cells. Their cognate antigens are unknown. TCRdb redid clone calling on the PCR reads using CATT. The table lists about 4,000 gamma-chain clones, 16% of them singletons, with around 6.8% in the top ten. Sequencing was performed on Vdelta1 gamma-delta T cells from blood grown in culture (DOT cells). These receptors originate from a human donor in good health.

This clone was seen more than once but under ten times. The chain is built from TRGV8 and TRGJ1 or TRGJ2. The V gene end was trimmed by 1 base and the J gene end by 8 bases; junction bases not matched to a gene: 2. This CDR3 contains 11 residues. CDR1 and CDR2 (germline): VENAVY, YDSYNSRV. CDR3 sequence: CATWDSNKKLF. The CDR3 DNA follows: TGTGCCACCTGGGATAGTAATAAGAAACTCTTT.

This chain connects TRGV4 to TRGJ1 or TRGJ2. The CDR3 has 16 amino acids. CDR1 is EGSTGY, CDR2 YDSYTSSV, per germline. V dropped 2 bases and J dropped 2; count of bases not matched to a gene: 12. CDR3 sequence: CATWDATFRDYYKKLF. For the CDR3, the DNA is TGTGCCACCTGGGATGCCACATTCCGGGATTATTATAAGAAACTCTTT.

This clone is medium-sized (0.01 to 0.1%) within its sample. This chain uses TRGV3 with TRGJ1 or TRGJ2. After removal of 5 bases from V and 3 bases from J, the junction contained 4 bases not matched to a gene. The germline gives CDR1 VTNTFY, CDR2 YDVSTARD (reference sequence). This CDR3 spans 12 amino acids. The CDR3 protein is CATWGLYYKKLF. The CDR3 DNA sequence: TGTGCCACCTGGGGCCTTTATTATAAGAAACTCTTT.

By share, this clone ranks as medium-sized. The chain employs TRGV5 and TRGJ1 or TRGJ2. This CDR3 has 12 residues. Unmatched junction bases numbered 6, after V lost 0 bases and J lost 10 bases. Looked up from germline, CDR1 is VINAFY and CDR2 is YDVSNSKD. CDR3 sequence: CATWDRYRKKLF. CDR3 nucleotides: TGTGCCACCTGGGACAGGTATCGAAAGAAACTCTTT.

About this clone: Other DNA sequences in the sample encode the same CDR3. This chain uses TRGV4 with TRGJ1 or TRGJ2. The germline V gene encodes CDR1 EGSTGY and CDR2 YDSYTSSV. Losses at the gene ends were 0 bases for V and 7 bases for J; bases not matched to a gene: 6. The CDR3 has 13 amino acids. The CDR3 loop is CATWDGPSYKKLF. CDR3 DNA: TGTGCCACCTGGGATGGGCCTAGCTATAAGAAACTCTTT.

This chain joins TRGV2 and TRGJ1 or TRGJ2. This CDR3 has 14 residues. Germline trimming cut 3 bases from V and 3 bases from J; bases unmatched to any gene: 8. The germline V gene has CDR1 EGSNGY and CDR2 YDSYNSKV. The CDR3 reads CATWDYGPYYKKLF. As DNA, the CDR3 is TGTGCCACCTGGGACTATGGGCCTTATTATAAGAAACTCTTT.

The V gene is TRGV2, the J gene TRGJP. The CDR3 is made up of 16 amino acids. Germline-derived CDR1 and CDR2 are EGSNGY and YDSYNSKV. The ends lost 0 bases at V and 7 bases at J; junction bases unmatched: 3. In DNA form, the CDR3 reads TGTGCCACCTGGGACGGGCCGGAGTTGGGCAAAAAAATCAAGGTATTT. It yields the protein CATWDGPELGKKIKVF.